The 8 T cell receptor beta chains below all came from one sample that was sequenced in a study of T cells in Graves' hyperthyroidism and ophthalmopathy. What was amplified from RNA transcripts were TCR beta CDR3 regions. HTBI primers were the set used in a first-round RT-PCR of the TCR CDR3. TCRdb used MiXCR to reprocess the multiplex PCR reads, holding one entry per CDR3 protein. The data show 300,000 to 450,000 distinct CDR3 sequences, approximately 13% seen once. Sample: blood. All receptors come from a woman between 18 and 29 years old with Graves' hyperthyroidism.

This clonotype was seen at least ten times. This chain joins TRBV12-3 or TRBV12-4 and TRBJ2-2; no clear D. V was trimmed by 8 bases and J by 6 bases, leaving 10 bases between them. The CDR3 contains 12 residues. CDR3 in amino acids: CASLNSAGELFF. In DNA, the CDR3 is TGTGCCAGCCTGAACTCAGCCGGGGAGCTGTTTTTT.

This clonotype showed up many times. The J gene is TRBJ2-3, the V gene TRBV29-1, with TRBD2 matching 10 bases. The CDR3 sequence is 14 residues long. The trim removed 6 bases at V and 1 base at J, leaving 4 bases unmatched. Germline CDR1 and CDR2: SQVTM and ANQGSEA. The CDR3 DNA reads TGCAGCGTCCTCGGGACTAGCGGCACAGATACGCAGTATTTT. This translates into CSVLGTSGTDTQYF.

There are many counts of this clonotype. The V gene is TRBV28, the J gene TRBJ1-5, with D possibly TRBD1 on 6 matching bases. The V end lost 7 bases, the J end lost 7 bases, and 17 bases lay between the germline ends. This CDR3 contains 14 residues. Looked up from germline, CDR1 is MDHEN and CDR2 is SYDVKM. CDR3 nucleotide sequence: TGTGCCAGCACCTATGGGGGGGCTGGACAGCCCCAGCATTTT. Residues: CASTYGGAGQPQHF.

This clonotype has a count of ten or more. V and J are TRBV12-3 or TRBV12-4 and TRBJ2-7; a possible D gene is TRBD2 (5 bases). V shed 3 bases and J shed 3 bases, with 9 bases lying between them. The CDR3 length is 13 residues. CDR3 in DNA: TGTGCCAGCAGTTTCCGGGGTCGCTACGAGCAGTACTTC. Its protein product is CASSFRGRYEQYF.

At least ten counts were recorded for this clonotype. The chain is built from TRBV6-1 and TRBJ1-2; D not certain. The V gene lost 2 bases and the J gene lost 3 bases, with 13 bases spanning the gap. Germline CDR1 is MNHNS and CDR2 is SASEGT. The CDR3 is made up of 15 amino acids. CDR3 in DNA: TGTGCCAGCAGTGAAACAAGGCAGTTGGACTATGGCTACACCTTC. The encoded protein is CASSETRQLDYGYTF.

Many counts were recorded for this clonotype. The chain joins TRBV7-2 to TRBJ2-5, with D possibly TRBD2 on 6 matching bases. The CDR3 runs 15 residues. V was shortened by 4 bases and J by 7 bases, with 19 bases between the two germline ends. The V gene's germline CDR1 is SGHTA and CDR2 FQGNSA. For the CDR3, the DNA is TGTGCCAGCAGCTCCGGGACTTTCCGGATGGGGACCCAGTACTTC. Amino acids: CASSSGTFRMGTQYF.

This clonotype was seen many times. CDR3 residues: CASSSLAGGRETQYF. CDR3 bases: TGTGCCAGCAGTTCCCTGGCGGGAGGGCGGGAGACCCAGTACTTC. The chain has TRBV12-3 or TRBV12-4 and TRBJ2-5; 9 bases map to TRBD2. This CDR3 contains 15 residues. Trimming took 4 bases from V and 5 from J; bases not matched to a gene: 8.

This clonotype has ten or more counts. The chain combines TRBV11-1 with TRBJ2-1, with no clear D. Trimming pared 5 bases from V and 4 bases from J, leaving 9 bases between. Germline lookup yields CDR1 SGHAT and CDR2 FQDESV (reference sequence). The CDR3 is made up of 13 amino acids. CDR3 bases: TGTGCCAGCAGCCCCTATATTTACAATGAGCAGTTCTTC. Its translation is CASSPYIYNEQFF.